This passage covers 12 T cell receptor beta chains from one sample sequenced in a study of T cell repertoires in cytomegalovirus infection. Each CDR3 protein gets one entry after TCRdb re-called the reads with MiXCR. This table has approximately 340,000 distinct CDR3 sequences, roughly 28% appearing once. No antigen has been assigned to these receptors. Source: cultured PBMCs, taken from culture after CMV antigen stimulation. These receptors all come from a human donor in good health (CMV status not recorded). Some clones in this sample may be carry-over from other donors' samples.

This clonotype was recorded a few times. This CDR3 is CASSSVSGANVLTF. CDR3 coding DNA: TGTGCCAGCAGCTCAGTCTCTGGGGCCAACGTCCTGACTTTC. This rearrangement joins TRBV7-3 to TRBJ2-6; D is ambiguous. The V end lost 4 bases, the J end lost 0 bases, and 4 bases lay between the germline ends. Germline lookup yields CDR1 SGHTA and CDR2 FQGTGA. The CDR3 extends over 14 amino acids.

The sample holds a few counts of this clonotype. V usage is TRBV7-2 and J usage is TRBJ1-5; D is unclear. V gave up 5 bases and J gave up 9 bases, with 17 bases separating them. In germline, CDR1 is SGHTA, CDR2 FQGNSA. This CDR3 is 14 amino acids long. The CDR3 DNA reads as TGTGCCAGCAGCCCACCGAGCGGGTTTTGGCCCCAGCATTTT. Its translation is CASSPPSGFWPQHF. Filled out from reference TRBV7-2 and TRBJ1-5, the complete variable domain reads GAGVSQSPSNKVTEKGKDVELRCDPISGHTALYWYRQSLGQGLEFLIYFQGNSAPDKSGLPSDRFSAERTGGSVSTLTIQRTQQEDSAVYLCASSPPSGFWPQHFGDGTRLSIL.

This clonotype was counted at least ten times. This rearrangement joins TRBV11-2 to TRBJ1-2; 7 nucleotides line up with TRBD1. Germline V gives CDR1 SGHAT, CDR2 FQNNGV. The CDR3 has 19 amino acids. V shed 8 bases, J shed 5 bases, and the junction held 26 bases outside the gene matches. This chain's CDR3 is CASRPGRGRTGATLYGYTF. DNA of the CDR3: TGTGCCAGCCGCCCCGGCCGAGGAAGGACAGGAGCGACTCTATATGGCTACACCTTC.

A few counts support this clonotype. V is TRBV19 and J is TRBJ1-4, with D possibly matching TRBD1 (5 bases). CDR3 length equals 16 residues. Looked up from germline, CDR1 is LNHDA and CDR2 is SQIVND (reference sequence). V was pared by 3 bases and J by 5 bases, with 16 bases between. In nucleotides, the CDR3 is TGTGCCAGTAGTATGGGGACTGCCCAAAGAAATGAAAAACTGTTTTTT. It translates to CASSMGTAQRNEKLFF.

The rearrangement uses TRBV27 and TRBJ2-2; D not certain. The V gene lost 3 bases and the J gene lost 6 bases, with 8 bases spanning the gap. Germline V gene sequence: CDR1 MNHEY, CDR2 SMNVEV (reference sequence). The length of the CDR3 is 13 residues. The CDR3 loop is CASSLTSSGELFF. Here the CDR3 DNA reads TGTGCCAGCAGTTTGACCAGCTCCGGGGAGCTGTTTTTT.

This clonotype has only a few counts. J is TRBJ1-1 and V is TRBV5-1; unclear D gene. Germline CDR1 is SGHRS and CDR2 is YFSETQ. The CDR3 has 15 residues. Trimming removed 0 bases at V and 2 bases at J, with 11 bases between. This CDR3 reads CASSLADGGNTEAFF. For the CDR3, the DNA is TGCGCCAGCAGCTTGGCCGATGGAGGCAACACTGAAGCTTTCTTT. The full variable domain, completed using reference TRBV5-1 and TRBJ1-1, is KAGVTQTPRYLIKTRGQQVTLSCSPISGHRSVSWYQQTPGQGLQFLFEYFSETQRNKGNFPGRFSGRQFSNSRSEMNVSTLELGDSALYLCASSLADGGNTEAFFGQGTRLTVV.

J is TRBJ1-2 and V is TRBV6-8, with 8 bases fitting TRBD1. Germline loops: CDR1 MNHGY, CDR2 SAAAGT. The junction had 6 bases not matched to a gene; V was cut back by 7 bases and J by 5 bases. This CDR3 comprises 13 residues. In nucleotides, the CDR3 is TGTGCCAGCACTCTCAGGGGGCGGTATGGCTACACCTTC. This sequence encodes CASTLRGRYGYTF.

This rearrangement joins TRBV12-3 or TRBV12-4 to TRBJ1-3; possibly TRBD1 for D (5 bases). This CDR3 region has 14 residues. V lost 8 bases to trimming and J lost 7 bases, with 18 bases between them. The CDR3 DNA reads TGTGCCAGCCCTTTTGGGGGAATCGGGAACACCATATATTTT. Translated: CASPFGGIGNTIYF.

This clonotype has a handful of counts. V is TRBV7-2 and J is TRBJ2-5; D is undetermined. CDR3 size: 15 residues. Germline values: CDR1 SGHTA, CDR2 FQGNSA. V dropped 1 base and J dropped 5 bases, with 14 bases sitting between them. DNA of the CDR3: TGTGCCAGCAGCTTAGGTCCAGCCTCCCACGAGACCCAGTACTTC. This encodes CASSLGPASHETQYF.

This clonotype has only a few counts. The J gene is TRBJ2-7, the V gene TRBV11-2, with TRBD2 identical over 13 bases. Germline CDR1 and CDR2: SGHAT and FQNNGV. The length of the CDR3 is 19 residues. After removal of 2 bases from V and 4 bases from J, the junction contained 14 bases not matched to a gene. The CDR3 reads CASSLTTSGRNGFSYEQYF. The DNA of the CDR3 is TGTGCCAGCAGCTTAACGACTAGCGGGAGGAACGGGTTCTCGTACGAGCAGTACTTC.

This clonotype was picked up a small number of times. This chain connects TRBV5-4 to TRBJ2-1; 7 bases match TRBD2. CDR1 and CDR2 (germline): SGHNT, YYREEE (reference sequence). There are 14 residues in the CDR3. The CDR3 protein is CACGGGGSYNEQFF. DNA of the CDR3: TGTGCTTGTGGAGGCGGGGGCTCCTACAATGAGCAGTTCTTC.

This sequence joins TRBV29-1 and TRBJ2-1, with 14 bases fitting TRBD2. The ends lost 8 bases at V and 6 bases at J; junction bases unmatched: 12. The CDR3 spans 16 residues. Germline CDR1 is SQVTM and CDR2 is ANQGSEA. The CDR3 nucleotides are TGCAGCATCCGGGGGACTAGCGGGAGTCGGGGCAATGAGCAGTTCTTC. Amino acids: CSIRGTSGSRGNEQFF.